These 17 T cell receptor beta chains were sequenced from one sample in a study of blood T cell repertoires in COVID-19. Method: immunoSEQ multiplex PCR; TCRdb's copy keeps in-frame clones and lacks some. Of about 310,000 clones detected, 75% to 90% appear once; the ten largest clones hold approximately 5.2%. The sequenced material came from PBMCs or T cells enriched from blood (not recorded which). The receptors originated from a man aged 55 to 69 who had recovered from COVID-19.

This chain uses TRBV5-1 with TRBJ1-5; D gene unclear. V lost 2 bases and J 4 bases, leaving 19 bases between the germline ends. Per germline, CDR1 SGHRS and CDR2 YFSETQ. This CDR3 region has 17 residues. CDR3 in DNA: TGCGCCAGCAGCTTAACCGGGCTCCTCCGGAGGAATCAGCCCCAGCATTTT. The encoded protein is CASSLTGLLRRNQPQHF.

The chain links TRBV9 to TRBJ1-3; no reliable D call. From germline, CDR1 is SGDLS and CDR2 YYNGEE. The CDR3 is 12 amino acids. V lost 4 bases to trimming and J lost 8 bases, with 10 bases between them. The CDR3 nucleotides read TGTGCCAGCAGCAACATGGAGGACACCATATATTTT. Residues: CASSNMEDTIYF.

The V and J genes are TRBV6-5 and TRBJ1-1; D ambiguous. The germline CDR1 and CDR2 sequences are MNHEY and SVGAGI. This CDR3 region has 12 residues. Trimming stripped 6 bases from V and 0 bases from J, with 5 bases between. CDR3 nucleotides: TGTGCCAGCAGAAATATGAACACTGAAGCTTTCTTT. Translating it yields CASRNMNTEAFF.

V usage is TRBV28 and J usage is TRBJ1-2, with 7 bases matching TRBD1. CDR3 length equals 12 residues. Germline V CDR1 and CDR2: MDHEN, SYDVKM. V shed 5 bases and J 5 bases; nucleotides not matched to a gene: 2. The CDR3 reads CASSIQGYGYTF. Here the CDR3 DNA reads TGTGCCAGCAGTATACAGGGGTATGGCTACACCTTC.

J is TRBJ2-3 and V is TRBV5-1, with a tentative D call TRBD2 (5 bases). Trimming left V 1 base short and J 4 bases short, with 10 bases between. Germline CDR1 and CDR2: SGHRS and YFSETQ. The CDR3 length is 14 residues. The CDR3 coding sequence is TGCGCCAGCAGCTTGACTAGGCGCGCAGATACGCAGTATTTT. Amino acid sequence: CASSLTRRADTQYF.

Here the CDR3 reads CASNPISGGSTDTQYF. The CDR3 nucleotides are TGTGCCAGCAATCCGATTAGCGGAGGGAGCACAGATACGCAGTATTTT. The rearrangement joins TRBV28 to TRBJ2-3; a possible D gene is TRBD2 (6 bases). Germline loops: CDR1 MDHEN, CDR2 SYDVKM. The CDR3 sequence is 16 residues long. V was clipped by 7 bases and J by 0 bases, with 17 bases between them. The whole variable domain, filled in from reference TRBV28 and TRBJ2-3, reads DVKVTQSSRYLVKRTGEKVFLECVQDMDHENMFWYRQDPGLGLRLIYFSYDVKMKEKGDIPEGYSVSREKKERFSLILESASTNQTSMYLCASNPISGGSTDTQYFGPGTRLTVL.

The V and J genes are TRBV9 and TRBJ1-4; unclear D gene. Trimming pared 3 bases from V and 4 bases from J, leaving 10 bases between. CDR1 SGDLS and CDR2 YYNGEE come from the germline V gene. CDR3 length: 14 residues. The CDR3 reads CASSAGGLNEKLFF. The CDR3 DNA sequence: TGTGCCAGCAGCGCGGGAGGCCTTAATGAAAAACTGTTTTTT.

The sample holds a few counts of this clone. The chain carries TRBV3-1 (or the pseudogene TRBV3-2) and TRBJ2-6, with D possibly being TRBD1 (5 bases). CDR1 is LGHDT and CDR2 is YNNKEL in the germline V gene (reference sequence). V lost 0 bases, J lost 1 base, and 7 bases lay in between. CDR3 length: 16 residues. In nucleotides, the CDR3 is TGTGCCAGCAGCCAAGACAGGGTTTCTGGGGCCAACGTCCTGACTTTC. This sequence encodes CASSQDRVSGANVLTF.

The chain combines TRBV4-1 with TRBJ2-7, with 9 bases lining up with TRBD2. With 1 base clipped from V and 2 bases from J, the junction kept 6 bases outside the gene matches. CDR1 and CDR2 (germline): MGHRA, YSYEKL. This CDR3 spans 16 amino acids. The CDR3 is CASSQVTGTSPYEQYF. Here the CDR3 DNA reads TGCGCCAGCAGCCAAGTTACCGGGACTAGCCCCTACGAGCAGTACTTC.

The chain employs TRBV7-3 and TRBJ2-1; 9 nucleotides line up with TRBD2. V dropped 8 bases and J dropped 3; count of bases not matched to a gene: 5. The germline CDR1 and CDR2 sequences are SGHTA and FQGTGA. This CDR3 is built from 14 residues. CDR3 bases: TGTGCCAGCCGGTCAGCGGGAGGCTACAATGAGCAGTTCTTC. It yields the protein CASRSAGGYNEQFF.

V usage is TRBV29-1 and J usage is TRBJ2-1; D perhaps matches TRBD2 (7 bases). Looked up from germline, CDR1 is SQVTM and CDR2 is ANQGSEA. The CDR3 runs to 15 residues. Trimming stripped 7 bases from V and 3 bases from J, with 19 bases between. Here the CDR3 reads CSAEGGDWNYNEQFF. The CDR3, as DNA: TGCAGCGCCGAGGGGGGGGACTGGAACTACAATGAGCAGTTCTTC.

This chain connects TRBV6-5 to TRBJ1-6, with 8 positions matching TRBD1. V gave up 7 bases and J gave up 7 bases; unmatched junction bases: 6. The CDR3 is 14 amino acids. Germline CDR1 and CDR2: MNHEY and SVGAGI. For the CDR3, the DNA is TGTGCCAGCACTCCGGACAGGGCCAATTCACCCCTCCACTTT. It yields the protein CASTPDRANSPLHF.

The rearrangement joins TRBV7-2 to TRBJ1-2; 10 bases agree with TRBD1. V trimming: 4 bases; J trimming: 7 bases; junction bases outside the gene matches: 6. The CDR3 contains 14 residues. Looked up from germline, CDR1 is SGHTA and CDR2 is FQGNSA. The CDR3 DNA sequence: TGTGCCAGCAGCTCTAGGGACAGGGGAACTGGCTACACCTTC. This translates into CASSSRDRGTGYTF.

V usage is TRBV28 and J usage is TRBJ1-2; 8 bases match TRBD1. This CDR3 is 14 amino acids long. The V and J ends lost 4 bases and 7 bases, in that order; junction bases with no gene match: 8. Germline CDR1 reads MDHEN; CDR2 reads SYDVKM. CDR3 loop: CASSYGTGLSGYTF. CDR3 bases: TGTGCCAGCAGTTACGGGACAGGTTTAAGTGGCTACACCTTC.

The J gene is TRBJ2-1, the V gene TRBV7-3; no firm D call. Looked up from germline, CDR1 is SGHTA and CDR2 is FQGTGA. The CDR3 has 15 residues. V lost 1 base and J lost 12, with 19 bases in between. CDR3 sequence (DNA): TGTGCCAGCAGCTTAAATCCTCAGAGAGAGGTCGCGCAGTTCTTC. The encoded protein is CASSLNPQREVAQFF.

This clone was seen once. The chain joins TRBV11-2 to TRBJ2-1; 9 bases align to TRBD1. With 3 bases clipped from V and 2 bases from J, the junction kept 5 bases outside the gene matches. In germline, CDR1 is SGHAT, CDR2 FQNNGV. CDR3 size: 16 residues. CDR3 bases: TGTGCCAGCAGCTTGAACCGGGACAGGGCCTACAATGAGCAGTTCTTC. Protein product: CASSLNRDRAYNEQFF.

This chain uses TRBV28 with TRBJ2-5; possibly TRBD2 for D (5 bases). The germline V and J ends were trimmed by 2 bases and 5 bases, with 9 bases remaining between them. CDR3 size: 13 residues. Germline V gene lookup returns CDR1 MDHEN and CDR2 SYDVKM. The CDR3 DNA reads as TGTGCCAGCAGTTTAGGACTCCCGGAGACCCAGTACTTC. Its protein product is CASSLGLPETQYF.